This T cell receptor beta chain was recorded in a study of CD8 T cells in ankylosing spondylitis. General study findings and limits: A TCR beta motif of about eight highly homologous variants seemed to mark ankylosing spondylitis blood.

The CDR3 is made up of 14 amino acids. The junction had 5 bases not matched to a gene; V was cut back by 2 bases and J by 6 bases. This clonotype was counted at least ten times. Its antigen is unidentified. From the 5' RACE reads, TCRdb called clonotypes with MiXCR, one entry per CDR3 protein. The sample contains about 750,000 distinct CDR3 sequences, 15% to 20% of which appear only once. The specimen was blood, either unsorted or a sorted T cell fraction (not recorded which). The chain is built from TRBV12-3 or TRBV12-4 and TRBJ2-7; 9 bases match TRBD2. This TCR came from a male donor with ankylosing spondylitis. This chain's CDR3 is CASSLRGLASEQYF. CDR3 coding DNA: TGTGCCAGCAGTTTAAGGGGACTAGCTAGCGAGCAGTACTTC.